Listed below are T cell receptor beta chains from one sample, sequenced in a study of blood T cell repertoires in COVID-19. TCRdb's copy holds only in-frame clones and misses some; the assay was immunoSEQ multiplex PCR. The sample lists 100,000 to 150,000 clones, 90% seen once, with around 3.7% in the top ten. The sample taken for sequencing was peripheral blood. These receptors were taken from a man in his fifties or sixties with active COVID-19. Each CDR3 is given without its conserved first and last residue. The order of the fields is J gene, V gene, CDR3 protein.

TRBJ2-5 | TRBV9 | ASSVESGGSIRTQY
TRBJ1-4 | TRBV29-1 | SVEGGRPNEKLF
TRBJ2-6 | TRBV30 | AWSVELSGANVLT
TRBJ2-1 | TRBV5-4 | ASSRTEYNEQF
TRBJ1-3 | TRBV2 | ASTGQGYNTIY
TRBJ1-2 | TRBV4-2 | ASSQGGQGVIYGYT
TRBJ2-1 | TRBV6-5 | ASSYSVAMYNEQF
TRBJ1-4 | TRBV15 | ATSRERRGKLF
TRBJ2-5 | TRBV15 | ATSKTGGAQETQY
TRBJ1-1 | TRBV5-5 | ASSLGVGTDQAF
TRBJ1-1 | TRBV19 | ASTWAGNTEAF
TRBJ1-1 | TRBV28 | ASSSTGNRNTEAF
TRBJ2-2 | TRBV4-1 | ASSQERAGGELF
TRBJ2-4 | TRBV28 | ASSPQGALGKNIQY
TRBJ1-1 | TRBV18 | ASSLTGLNTEAF
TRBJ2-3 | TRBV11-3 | ASSLGAEASTDTQY
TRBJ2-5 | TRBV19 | ASSFSRGQGLETQY
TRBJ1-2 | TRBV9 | ASSPQTGFRGYT
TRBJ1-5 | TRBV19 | ASSFNNQPQH
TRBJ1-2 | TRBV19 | ASSIGTGGYSSGGYT